This T cell receptor beta chain was identified in a study of blood T cell repertoires in COVID-19. The V gene's germline CDR1 is MNHEY and CDR2 SMNVEV (reference sequence). CDR3 length: 15 amino acids. V shed 5 bases and J 1 base; nucleotides not matched to a gene: 4. Original methodology: From reference gene primer amplification, estimates of nucleated cell counts were derived. Sequenced by immunoSEQ multiplex PCR; TCRdb stores in-frame clones only, minus some. The V and J calls and clone size come from that table; D and trimming were worked out from the DNA. The sample contains approximately 270,000 clones, around nine tenths of which appear only once.

The sequence was obtained from a man aged 50 or older with acute or convalescent COVID-19. The V and J genes are TRBV27 and TRBJ2-5; 10 bases align to TRBD2. The sequencing sample was made of peripheral blood. CDR3 sequence reads: CASSGASGGQETQYF. CDR3 nucleotide sequence: TGTGCCAGCAGTGGGGCTAGCGGGGGCCAAGAGACCCAGTACTTC.